What follows is one TCR beta chain and its context. Method: immunoSEQ multiplex PCR; TCRdb's copy keeps in-frame clones and lacks some. The table has approximately 290,000 clones, 75% to 95% seen once. Germline CDR1 SGHRS, CDR2 YFSETQ. J gave up 6 bases and V 4 bases, and 10 bases lay outside the gene matches. This CDR3 region has 16 residues. This record comes from a study of blood T cell repertoires in COVID-19. The chain recombines TRBV5-1 with TRBJ1-6; 7 bases match TRBD1. Sequencing was carried out using PBMCs or T cells enriched from blood (not recorded which). This clonotype was sampled from a woman aged 25 to 45 who had recovered from COVID-19. The CDR3 DNA sequence: TGCGCCAGCAGCCGCAGCACGGGACAGTCTAATTCACCCCTCCACTTT. Protein sequence: CASSRSTGQSNSPLHF.